These 11 T cell receptor beta chains originate from one sample sequenced in a study of patients and donors after allogeneic stem cell transplantation. TCRdb ran MiXCR on the RT-PCR reads and lists one entry per CDR3 protein. The profile covers approximately 25,000 distinct CDR3 sequences, with approximately 28% appearing a single time and just under 50% taken by the ten largest. The sequenced sample was blood, either unsorted or a sorted T cell fraction (not recorded which). Receptors originate from a human donor who was either an allogeneic HSCT recipient or a stem cell or donor lymphocyte infusion donor (not recorded which). It is not recorded whose cells these are; they may come from a transplant donor.

J is TRBJ1-1 and V is TRBV6-6; D unresolved. Trimming took off 5 bases at V and 6 bases at J, with 19 bases between the two ends. CDR1 and CDR2 from the germline V gene are MNHNY and SVGAGI (reference sequence). The CDR3 consists of 15 residues. CDR3 nucleotides: TGTGCCAGCAGTCAGAAGACATTGCTTATCGCTGAAGCTTTCTTT. Translation: CASSQKTLLIAEAFF.

The chain links TRBV7-2 to TRBJ1-2, with TRBD1 identical over 12 bases. The V gene's germline CDR1 is SGHTA and CDR2 FQGNSA. The length of the CDR3 is 15 residues. J gave up 6 bases and V 4 bases, and 6 bases lay outside the gene matches. CDR3 protein: CASSSKGQGANGYTF. The CDR3 DNA sequence: TGTGCCAGCAGCTCGAAGGGACAGGGGGCAAATGGCTACACCTTC.

This chain links TRBV20-1 with TRBJ1-1; unclear D gene. Germline CDR1 reads DFQATT; CDR2 reads SNEGSKA (reference sequence). Trimming pared 3 bases from V and 1 base from J, leaving 6 bases between. The CDR3 length is 12 residues. For the CDR3, the DNA is TGCAGTGCTAGCACCGAGAACACTGAAGCTTTCTTT. Its translation: CSASTENTEAFF.

This chain links TRBV7-9 with TRBJ2-2; 7 positions agree with TRBD1. Germline V gene lookup returns CDR1 SEHNR and CDR2 FQNEAQ (reference sequence). There are 13 residues in the CDR3. The V and J ends lost 5 bases and 7 bases, in that order; junction bases with no gene match: 4. The DNA for the CDR3 is TGTGCCAGCAGCCAGGGACAGATCGGGGAGCTGTTTTTT. Protein sequence: CASSQGQIGELFF.

This clonotype was seen many times. The chain carries TRBV3-1 and TRBJ1-5; maybe TRBD1 (6 bases). CDR3 length equals 16 residues. Germline CDR1 and CDR2: LGHDT and YNNKEL (reference sequence). V dropped 4 bases and J dropped 7 bases, with 20 bases sitting between them. The CDR3 reads CASSPFYPGQRQPQHF. CDR3 nucleotides: TGTGCCAGCAGCCCCTTTTACCCGGGACAACGGCAGCCCCAGCATTTT.

The chain has TRBV7-9 and TRBJ1-2; TRBD1 aligns across 7 bases. Trimming removed 3 bases from V and 5 bases from J; junction bases left unmatched: 9. CDR3 length: 15 amino acids. In germline, CDR1 is SEHNR, CDR2 FQNEAQ (reference sequence). This CDR3 is CASSFGDSRLYGYTF. CDR3 nucleotide sequence: TGTGCCAGCAGCTTCGGGGACAGTAGGCTGTATGGCTACACCTTC.

Many counts were recorded for this clonotype. The gene calls are TRBV29-1 and TRBJ1-2, with D tentatively TRBD1 (5 bases). CDR1 and CDR2 from the germline V gene are SQVTM and ANQGSEA. V was trimmed by 4 bases and J by 13 bases, leaving 16 bases between them. There are 11 residues in the CDR3. CDR3 sequence: CSVGGLGSFTF. The DNA for the CDR3 is TGCAGCGTTGGGGGCCTCGGTAGTTTCACCTTC.

The V gene is TRBV5-6, the J gene TRBJ2-7, with D unclear. This CDR3 region has 11 residues. V gave up 3 bases and J gave up 3 bases, with 4 bases separating them. Germline V gives CDR1 SGHDT, CDR2 YYEEEE. The CDR3 DNA is TGTGCCAGCAGCTCCCTCTACGAGCAGTACTTC. Protein product: CASSSLYEQYF.

The CDR3 loop is CASRGYTGRADTQYF. The CDR3 DNA sequence: TGTGCCAGCAGGGGATACACCGGGAGGGCAGATACGCAGTATTTT. The V gene is TRBV11-2, the J gene TRBJ2-3, with TRBD2 identical over 8 bases. The V segment lost 6 bases and the J segment 4 bases; nucleotides outside the gene matches: 9. Germline-derived CDR1 and CDR2 are SGHAT and FQNNGV. The CDR3 is 15 amino acids.

The CDR3 DNA reads as TGCAGTGCTTTCCCCGGGACAGTCCGTAACACTGAAGCTTTCTTT. It encodes CSAFPGTVRNTEAFF. The gene calls are TRBV20-1 and TRBJ1-1; 7 nucleotides agree with TRBD1. J lost 2 bases, V lost 5 bases, and 11 bases had no gene match. The CDR3 is 15 residues long. Germline V gene data show CDR1 as DFQATT and CDR2 as SNEGSKA (reference sequence).

The J gene is TRBJ2-1, the V gene TRBV7-3; D is uncertain. Germline V gene sequence: CDR1 SGHTA, CDR2 FQGTGA. V lost 3 bases to trimming and J lost 3 bases, with 3 bases between them. This CDR3 contains 12 residues. The CDR3 is CASSFNYNEQFF. CDR3 nucleotide sequence: TGTGCCAGCAGCTTTAACTACAATGAGCAGTTCTTC.